Detailed here is one T cell receptor beta chain. Its target is not known. A second PCR of roughly 7 to 11 cycles used a sample-barcoded 5' primer and a J-beta primer mix. TCRdb reanalysed the 5' RACE reads using MiXCR and keeps one entry per CDR3 protein. The sample comprises around 800,000 distinct CDR3 sequences, approximately 67% of which are singletons, and around a quarter rests with the top ten. Trimming shortened V by 0 bases and J by 8 bases, and 15 bases separated the two germline ends. The length of the CDR3 is 15 residues. Looked up from germline, CDR1 is SGDLS and CDR2 is YYNGEE. This sample stems from a study of blood T cells in healthy people across ages. Overall study: About one barcoded beta molecule per two T cells was captured by template switching.

Overall study results and limits: TCR beta diversity, measured per million T cells, fell in a roughly linear way with age. Unsorted PBMC input precluded a conclusive naive versus antigen-experienced comparison.

Source material: blood. This sequence joins TRBV9 and TRBJ2-1; TRBD1 might be the D (5 bases). This TCR derives from a man aged 30-40 years in good health. As DNA, the CDR3 is TGTGCCAGCAGCGTAGAAGGGCAGGGAATGTATGAGCAGTTCTTC. Protein product: CASSVEGQGMYEQFF.